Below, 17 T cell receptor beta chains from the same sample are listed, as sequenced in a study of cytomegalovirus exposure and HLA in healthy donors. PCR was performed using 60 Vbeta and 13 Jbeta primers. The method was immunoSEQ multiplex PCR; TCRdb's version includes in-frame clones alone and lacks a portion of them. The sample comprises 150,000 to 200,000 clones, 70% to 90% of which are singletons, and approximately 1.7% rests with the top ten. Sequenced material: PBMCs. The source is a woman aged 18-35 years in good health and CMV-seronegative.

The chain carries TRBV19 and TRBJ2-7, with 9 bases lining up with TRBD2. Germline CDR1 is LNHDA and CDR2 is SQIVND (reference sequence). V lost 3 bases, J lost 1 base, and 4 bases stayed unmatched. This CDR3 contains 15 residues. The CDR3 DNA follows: TGTGCCAGTAGTATCGGGGCGGGAGGGTCCTACGAGCAGTACTTC. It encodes CASSIGAGGSYEQYF.

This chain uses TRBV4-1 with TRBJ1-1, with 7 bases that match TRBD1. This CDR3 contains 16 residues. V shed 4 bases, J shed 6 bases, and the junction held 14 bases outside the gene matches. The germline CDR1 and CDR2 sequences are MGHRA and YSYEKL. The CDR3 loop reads CASSLRPQGKLPEAFF. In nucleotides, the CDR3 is TGCGCCAGCAGCCTAAGACCACAGGGGAAACTCCCTGAAGCTTTCTTT.

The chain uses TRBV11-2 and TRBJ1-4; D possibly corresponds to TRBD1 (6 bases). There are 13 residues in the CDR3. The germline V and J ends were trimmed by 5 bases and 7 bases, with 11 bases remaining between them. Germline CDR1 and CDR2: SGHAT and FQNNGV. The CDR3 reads CASSPGGPEKLFF. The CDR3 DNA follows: TGTGCCAGCAGCCCGGGGGGCCCTGAAAAACTGTTTTTT.

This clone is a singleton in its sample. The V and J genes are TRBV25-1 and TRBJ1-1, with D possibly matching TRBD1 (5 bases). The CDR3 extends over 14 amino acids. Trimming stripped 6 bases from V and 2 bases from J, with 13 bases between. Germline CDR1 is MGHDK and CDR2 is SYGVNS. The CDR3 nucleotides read TGTGCCAGCAGCGAAGGGGCCATTAACACTGAAGCTTTCTTT. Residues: CASSEGAINTEAFF.

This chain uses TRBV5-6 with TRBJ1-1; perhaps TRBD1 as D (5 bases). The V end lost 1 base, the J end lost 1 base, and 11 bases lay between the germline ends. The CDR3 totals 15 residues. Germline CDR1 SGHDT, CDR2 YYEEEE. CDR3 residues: CASSLLGRENTEAFF. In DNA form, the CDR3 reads TGTGCCAGCAGCTTGTTGGGGCGCGAGAACACTGAAGCTTTCTTT.

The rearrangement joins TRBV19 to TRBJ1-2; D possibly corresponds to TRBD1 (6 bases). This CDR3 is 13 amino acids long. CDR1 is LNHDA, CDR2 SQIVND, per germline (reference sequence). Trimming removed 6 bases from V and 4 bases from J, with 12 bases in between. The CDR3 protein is CASSPRGSYGYTF. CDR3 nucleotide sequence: TGTGCCAGTAGCCCGAGGGGGAGCTATGGCTACACCTTC.

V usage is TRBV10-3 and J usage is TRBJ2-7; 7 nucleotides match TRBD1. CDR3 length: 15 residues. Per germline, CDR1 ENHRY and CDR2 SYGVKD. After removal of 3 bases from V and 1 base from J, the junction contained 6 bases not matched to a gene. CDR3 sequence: CAISEGTVISYEQYF. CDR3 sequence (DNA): TGTGCCATCAGTGAAGGGACAGTTATTTCCTACGAGCAGTACTTC.

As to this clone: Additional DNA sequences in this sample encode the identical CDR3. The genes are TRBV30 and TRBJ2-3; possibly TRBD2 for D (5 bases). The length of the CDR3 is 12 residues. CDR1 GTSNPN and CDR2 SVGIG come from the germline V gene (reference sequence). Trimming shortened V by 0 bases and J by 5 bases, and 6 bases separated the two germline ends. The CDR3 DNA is TGTGCCTGGAGTGTAAGCGGAGATACGCAGTATTTT. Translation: CAWSVSGDTQYF. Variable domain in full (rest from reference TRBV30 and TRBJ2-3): SQTIHQWPATLVQPVGSPLSLECTVEGTSNPNLYWYRQAAGRGLQLLFYSVGIGQISSEVPQNLSASRPQDRQFILSSKKLLLSDSGFYLCAWSVSGDTQYFGPGTRLTVL.

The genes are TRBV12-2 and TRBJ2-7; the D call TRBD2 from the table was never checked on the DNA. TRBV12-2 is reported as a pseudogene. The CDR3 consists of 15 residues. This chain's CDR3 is CASRLAVVSSYEQYF. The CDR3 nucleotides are TGTGCAAGTCGCTTAGCGGTAGTAAGCTCCTACGAGCAGTACTTC.

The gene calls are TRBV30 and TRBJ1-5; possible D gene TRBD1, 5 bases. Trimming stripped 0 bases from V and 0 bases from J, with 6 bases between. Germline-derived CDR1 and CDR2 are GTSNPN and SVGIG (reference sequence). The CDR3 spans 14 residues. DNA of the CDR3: TGTGCCTGGAGTGTAGGGGATAGCAATCAGCCCCAGCATTTT. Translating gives CAWSVGDSNQPQHF.

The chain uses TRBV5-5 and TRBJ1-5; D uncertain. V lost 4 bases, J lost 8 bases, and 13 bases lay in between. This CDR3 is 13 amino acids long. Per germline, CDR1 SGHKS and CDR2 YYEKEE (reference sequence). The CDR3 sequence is CASSASGLEPQHF. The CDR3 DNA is TGTGCCAGCAGCGCCTCAGGTCTGGAGCCCCAGCATTTT.

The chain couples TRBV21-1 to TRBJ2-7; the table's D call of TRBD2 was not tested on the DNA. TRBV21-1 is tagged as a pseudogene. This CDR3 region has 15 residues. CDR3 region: CAVIRTSGNSYEQYF. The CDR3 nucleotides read TGTGCCGTAATTAGGACTAGCGGTAACTCCTACGAGCAGTACTTC.

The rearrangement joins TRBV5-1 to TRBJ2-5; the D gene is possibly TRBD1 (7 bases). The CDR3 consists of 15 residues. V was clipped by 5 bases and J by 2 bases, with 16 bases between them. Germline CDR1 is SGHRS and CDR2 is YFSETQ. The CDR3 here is CASSLAGTEQETQYF. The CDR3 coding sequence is TGCGCCAGCAGTCTGGCGGGGACAGAACAAGAGACCCAGTACTTC.

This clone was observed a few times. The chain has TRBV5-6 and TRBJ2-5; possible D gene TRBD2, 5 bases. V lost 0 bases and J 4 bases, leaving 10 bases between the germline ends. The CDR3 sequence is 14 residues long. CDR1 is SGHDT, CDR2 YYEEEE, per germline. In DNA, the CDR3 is TGTGCCAGCAGCTTGGCGTCCCTAGCAGAGACCCAGTACTTC. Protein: CASSLASLAETQYF.

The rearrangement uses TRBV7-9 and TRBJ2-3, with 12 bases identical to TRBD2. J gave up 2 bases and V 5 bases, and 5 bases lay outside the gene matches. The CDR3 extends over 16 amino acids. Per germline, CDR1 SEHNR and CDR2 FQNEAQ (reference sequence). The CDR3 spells CASSARTSGTTDTQYF. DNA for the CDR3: TGTGCCAGCAGCGCAAGGACTAGCGGGACCACAGATACGCAGTATTTT.

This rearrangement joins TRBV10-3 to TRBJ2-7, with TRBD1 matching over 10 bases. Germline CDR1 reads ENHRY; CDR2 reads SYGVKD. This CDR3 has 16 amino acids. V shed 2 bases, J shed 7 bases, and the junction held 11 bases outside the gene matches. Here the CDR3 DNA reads TGTGCCATCAGTGAGAGGGGGACAGGGGCAGTTGGGGAGCAGTACTTC. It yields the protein CAISERGTGAVGEQYF.

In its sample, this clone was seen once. CDR3 amino acids: CASTTRAGRETQYF. The CDR3 DNA reads TGTGCCAGCACCACCAGAGCGGGGCGGGAGACCCAGTACTTC. The chain links TRBV6-5 to TRBJ2-5; 7 bases line up with TRBD2. The junction had 10 bases not matched to a gene; V was cut back by 7 bases and J by 5 bases. From germline, CDR1 is MNHEY and CDR2 SVGAGI. CDR3 size: 14 residues.